This TCR beta chain emerged from a study of spatial heterogeneity in lung cancer. V was clipped by 7 bases and J by 8 bases, with 11 bases between them. The CDR3 is 12 residues long. CDR1 and CDR2 (germline): SGHTA, FQGNSA. Time point indicated: sample taken at primary tumor resection. Carried by each TCR cDNA molecule was a unique molecular identifier. TCRdb reprocessed the 5' RACE reads via MiXCR and lists one record per CDR3 protein. This table has about 7,900 distinct CDR3 sequences, 6.5% to 9% appearing once. Notes on the study in general: Higher tumor mutation counts went along with higher counts of expanded intratumoral alpha and beta TCRs. The authors estimated that about 7% of tumor T cells were covered for alpha chains and approximately 13% for beta chains.

The sample holds many counts of this clonotype. Its target is not known. Specimen: lung tumor tissue, collected at surgery. This clonotype originated in a female donor with early-stage non-small cell lung cancer. V gene TRBV7-2 combines with J gene TRBJ1-4; perhaps TRBD1 as D (5 bases). The CDR3 coding sequence is TGTGCCAGCACAGGGCTGCGGGAAAAACTGTTTTTT. Its translation: CASTGLREKLFF.